The entry below gives a single T cell receptor (beta chain) sequence along with its context. Donors came from a validation cohort of about 120 subjects, distinct from the first 666-subject cohort. The data were produced by immunoSEQ multiplex PCR, yet TCRdb's version contains in-frame clones alone and is incomplete. The sample has roughly 48,000 clones, 90% to 95% seen once. These data belong to a study of cytomegalovirus exposure and HLA in healthy donors. This CDR3 spans 16 amino acids. Germline V CDR1 and CDR2: MGHRA, YSYEKL. J lost 3 bases, V lost 0 bases, and 7 bases had no gene match. The chain has TRBV4-1 and TRBJ2-7; the match to TRBD2 covers 8 bases. The TCR sequence derives from a young woman in good health and CMV-seropositive. Input material: PBMCs. The chain's CDR3 is CASSQEKVSGNYEQYF. The CDR3 region has the DNA TGCGCCAGCAGCCAAGAAAAGGTTAGCGGGAACTACGAGCAGTACTTC.